This TCR beta chain comes out of a study of OX40 agonist ivuxolimab in advanced cancers. Overall study findings and caveats: Nonresponders, in some cases, also had low normalized T-cell clonal expansion.

The protocol was immunoSEQ multiplex PCR, while the TCRdb copy is restricted to in-frame clones and leaves out a portion. The sample comprises 77,000 or so clones, 85% to 95% of which are singletons, and about 0.32% rests with the top ten. V trimming: 4 bases; J trimming: 7 bases; junction bases outside the gene matches: 7. Germline assignment: CDR1 SGHRS and CDR2 YFSETQ. The CDR3 covers 14 residues. For this clone: What it binds is unknown.

The chain employs TRBV5-1 and TRBJ2-1; 8 positions agree with TRBD2. This receptor was identified in an adult with an advanced solid tumor such as melanoma, head and neck, liver or kidney cancer. This sample comprised CD4+ or CD8+ T cells sorted from blood, obtained in a trial of the OX40 agonist ivuxolimab. The CDR3 protein is CASSQGASGNEQFF. CDR3 DNA sequence: TGCGCCAGCAGCCAAGGAGCTAGCGGGAATGAGCAGTTCTTC.